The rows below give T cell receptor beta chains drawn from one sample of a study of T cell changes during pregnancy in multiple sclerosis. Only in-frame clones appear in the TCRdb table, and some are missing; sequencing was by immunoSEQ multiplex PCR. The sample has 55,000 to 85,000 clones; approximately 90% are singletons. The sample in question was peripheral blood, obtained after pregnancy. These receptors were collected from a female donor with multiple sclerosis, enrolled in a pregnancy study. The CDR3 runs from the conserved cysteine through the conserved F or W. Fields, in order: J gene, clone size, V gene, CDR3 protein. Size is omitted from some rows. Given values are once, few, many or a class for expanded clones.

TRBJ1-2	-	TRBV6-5	CASSYYRDRDGYTF
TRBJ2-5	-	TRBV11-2	CASSTTSLQETQYF
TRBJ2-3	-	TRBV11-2	CASSLEWARFVTDTQYF
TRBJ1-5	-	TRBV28	CASSLEVIQPQHF
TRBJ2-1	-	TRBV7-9	CASSSTAGAYNEQFF
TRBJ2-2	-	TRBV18	CASSPPGTGVYTGELFF
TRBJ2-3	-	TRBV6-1	CAIQRYRDTDTQYF
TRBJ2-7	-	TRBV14	CASSLLAGGWDEQYF
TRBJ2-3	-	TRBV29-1	CSVIGGSGTDTQYF
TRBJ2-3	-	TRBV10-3	CAISVTGTSTDTQYF
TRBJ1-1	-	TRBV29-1	CSVARDIGTEAFF
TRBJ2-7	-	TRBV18	CASSPQDNSYEQYF
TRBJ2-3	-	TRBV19	CASSEGSDTQYF
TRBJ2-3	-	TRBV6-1	CASRQLAGHTDTQYF
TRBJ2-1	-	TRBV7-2	CASSFEGSSYNEQFF
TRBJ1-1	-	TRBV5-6	CASSRPDRGNTEAFF
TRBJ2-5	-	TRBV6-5	CASSTGLNQETQYF
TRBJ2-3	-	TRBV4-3	CASSQLAGGPDTQYF
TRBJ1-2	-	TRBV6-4	CASSDVAGTGDTYGYTF
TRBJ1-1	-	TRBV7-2	CASSPDRDTEAFF
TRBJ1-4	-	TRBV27	CASGRSAYNEKLFF
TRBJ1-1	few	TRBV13	CASSFAGPNTEAFF
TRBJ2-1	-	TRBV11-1	CASSLMGRRGRDNEQFF
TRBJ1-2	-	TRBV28	CASREDRGYTF
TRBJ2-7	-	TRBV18	CASSKIQTGDHEQYF
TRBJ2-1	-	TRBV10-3	CAMAETSKGDEQFF
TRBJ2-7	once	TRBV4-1	CASSQGHGTSIDEQYF
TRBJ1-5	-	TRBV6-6	CATGQFNQPQHF
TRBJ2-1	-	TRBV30	CAWRQRRLGGNEQFF